This TCR beta chain was sequenced during a study of blood T cell repertoires in COVID-19 (TCRdb year 2020). Regarding the research as a whole: Samples from collaborators originated in the United States, Italy and Spain and spanned both the acute and convalescent phases of COVID-19. The dataset comprised deeply sampled blood TCRbeta repertoires from subjects exposed to, actively infected with, or recovered from COVID-19. Nearly every sample came with metadata listing a de-identified subject ID, COVID-19 status, age in years and sex. The samples were drawn from the first 160 participants of the ongoing ImmuneRACE study and from over a thousand subjects provided by 6 global collaborators. The prospective study material was composed of cDNA or gDNA derived from T cells, B-cell-depleted T cells, or PBMCs. Where available, HLA class I and class II types were obtained from metadata supplied by the sample provider rather than from assay-based typing. The repertoires were made available in a free public database intended to serve as a resource for research on the immune response to SARS-CoV-2.

The collaborating institutions used their own protocols to collect whole blood in K2EDTA tubes. For TCRbeta analysis, collaborators shipped samples in one of three forms: frozen whole blood, isolated PBMCs, or DNA extracted from either of those sample types. TCRbeta CDR3 regions were amplified from genomic DNA using the immunoSEQ Assay, a bias-controlled multiplex PCR. The published analysis was carried out like this. Nucleated cell counts per sample were estimated from amplification of reference gene primers within the assay. To quantify the absolute abundance of each unique TCRbeta CDR3 rearrangement, sequence reads were collapsed and filtered. For each sample, productive Simpson clonality was calculated as the square root of Simpson's diversity index across productive rearrangements. Here the immuneACCESS table is served through TCRdb, limited to in-frame sequences with V and J called. Missing clones are a known gap in these copies; in checked studies unresolved V genes cover under half, and the rest lacks a known reason. Clone size and the V and J calls come from that table; the DNA yielded D and trimming. The sample contains approximately 280,000 clones, about 91% of them found a single time. The top ten clones comprise around 12% of the sample.

About this clone: Its antigen is currently not known. Base-call qualities are not available, and no considerably larger clone is one nucleotide away.

Overall study outcomes, separate from this receptor: Clinical and demographic metadata were provided uncurated, with the amount varying by source and participant.

The CDR3 has 13 amino acids, counting the end cysteine and phenylalanine. CDR3 DNA only is kept here, 39 bases in frame from base 1. Deletion took 8 bases off V and 0 bases off J, with a span of 8 bases between the germline ends. The germline V gene (reference sequence) provides CDR1 LGHDT and CDR2 YNNKEL. The source of this sequence is a woman aged 55 to 70 with acute or convalescent COVID-19. The sequence links TRBV3-1 (or the pseudogene TRBV3-2) to TRBJ1-5, with no confidently assigned D gene. Sequenced sample: peripheral blood. The sequenced DNA: TGTGCCAGCGGCGGGCATAGCAATCAGCCCCAGCATTTT. This sequence encodes CASGGHSNQPQHF.